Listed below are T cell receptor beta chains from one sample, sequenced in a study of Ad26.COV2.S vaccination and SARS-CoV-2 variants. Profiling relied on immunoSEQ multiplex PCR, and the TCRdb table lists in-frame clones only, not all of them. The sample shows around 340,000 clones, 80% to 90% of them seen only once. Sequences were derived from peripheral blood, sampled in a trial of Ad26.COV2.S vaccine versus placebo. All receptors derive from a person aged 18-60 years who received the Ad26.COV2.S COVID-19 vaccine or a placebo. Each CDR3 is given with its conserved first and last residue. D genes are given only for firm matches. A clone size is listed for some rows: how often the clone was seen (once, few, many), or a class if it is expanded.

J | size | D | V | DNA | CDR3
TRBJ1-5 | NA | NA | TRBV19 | TGTGCCAGTGGGGGTACCAATCAGCCCCAGCATTTT | CASGGTNQPQHF
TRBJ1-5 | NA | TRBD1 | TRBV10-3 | TGTGCCATCAGCGAAGGACAGGCCAATCAGCCCCAGCATTTT | CAISEGQANQPQHF
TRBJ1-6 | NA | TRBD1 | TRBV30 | TGTGCCTGTAACAGGGGAGGGCAGAATTCACCCCTCCACTTT | CACNRGGQNSPLHF
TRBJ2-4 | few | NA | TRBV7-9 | TGTGCCAGCAGCCCCGCAGTAGGGGCCGAAAACATTCAGTACTTC | CASSPAVGAENIQYF
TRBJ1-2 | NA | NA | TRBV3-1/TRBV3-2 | TGTGCCAGCAGCCAAGGTACAGGGCCCTCTAACTATGGCTACACCTTC | CASSQGTGPSNYGYTF
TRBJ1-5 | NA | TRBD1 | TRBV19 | TGTGCCAGTAGTACAGGACAGGGAATCGCTCAGCCCCAGCATTTT | CASSTGQGIAQPQHF
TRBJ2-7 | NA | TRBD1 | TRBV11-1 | TGTGCCAGCAGCCCCCATGGACAGGGGGCTAAAGAGCAGTACTTC | CASSPHGQGAKEQYF
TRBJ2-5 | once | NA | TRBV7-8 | TGTGCCAGCAGCTTGTCTGGGGGTGGGTGGACCCAGTACTTC | CASSLSGGGWTQYF
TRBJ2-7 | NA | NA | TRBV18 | TGTGCCAGCTCACCAAGGATAGGTAGGAACGGCCTAGGCCCCCCGGAGCAGTACTTC | CASSPRIGRNGLGPPEQYF
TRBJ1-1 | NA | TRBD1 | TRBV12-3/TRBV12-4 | TGTGCCAGCAGACGGACAGGGGCTGCATTGGCTTTCTTT | CASRRTGAALAFF
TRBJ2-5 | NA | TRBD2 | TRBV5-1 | TGCGCCAGCAGCCGAGGGACTAGCGGGCGTACCCAAGAGACCCAGTACTTC | CASSRGTSGRTQETQYF
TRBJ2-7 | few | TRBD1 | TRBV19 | TGTGCCAGTAGTCGTTACAGGGGGAATTCCCCCTACGAGCAGTACTTC | CASSRYRGNSPYEQYF
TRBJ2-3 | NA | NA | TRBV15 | TGTGCCACCAGCCCGAGGATTAGTAGCACAGATACGCAGTATTTT | CATSPRISSTDTQYF
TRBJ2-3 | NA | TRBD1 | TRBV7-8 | TGTGCCAGCAGCTCCTTACAGGGGGCGCGCACAGATACGCAGTATTTT | CASSSLQGARTDTQYF
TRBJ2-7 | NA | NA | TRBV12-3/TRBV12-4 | TGTGCCAGCAGTTTAGATCGCGAGCAGTACTTC | CASSLDREQYF
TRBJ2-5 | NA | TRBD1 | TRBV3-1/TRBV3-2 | TGTGCCAGCAGCCAAGATCCCAGGACAGGGGGCGCGCTCCAAGAGACCCAGTACTTC | CASSQDPRTGGALQETQYF
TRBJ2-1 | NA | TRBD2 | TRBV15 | TGTGCCACCAGCAGTCCCGGGAGGGCGTACAATGAGCAGTTCTTC | CATSSPGRAYNEQFF
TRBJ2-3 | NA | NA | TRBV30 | TGTGCCTGGAGCGTCAGCGGACGCACAGATACGCAGTATTTT | CAWSVSGRTDTQYF
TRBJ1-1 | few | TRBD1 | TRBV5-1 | TGCGCCAGCAGCAGGGGACAGGAGAACACTGAAGCTTTCTTT | CASSRGQENTEAFF
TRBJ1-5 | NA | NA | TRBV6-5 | TGTGCCAGCACTCCCTCAAGAGGGGACAATCAGCCCCAGCATTTT | CASTPSRGDNQPQHF
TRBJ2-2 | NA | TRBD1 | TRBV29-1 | TGCAGCGTTTTGGACAGGACCTACACCGGGGAGCTGTTTTTT | CSVLDRTYTGELFF
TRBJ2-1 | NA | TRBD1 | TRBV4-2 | TGTGCCAGCAATGAGGGGGCTTCCTACAATGAGCAGTTCTTC | CASNEGASYNEQFF
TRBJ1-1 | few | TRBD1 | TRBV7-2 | TGTGCCAGCAGCTTACGGGCGGCGACAGGGTCGGGGACTGAAGCTTTCTTT | CASSLRAATGSGTEAFF
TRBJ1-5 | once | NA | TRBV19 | TGTGCCAGTAGTATAGGAGCAAATCAGCCCCAGCATTTT | CASSIGANQPQHF
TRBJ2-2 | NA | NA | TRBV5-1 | TGCGCCAGCAGCTCGACATCCTCGAAGGACACCGGGGAGCTGTTTTTT | CASSSTSSKDTGELFF
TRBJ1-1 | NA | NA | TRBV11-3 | TGTGCCAGCAGCTTAGGCAGGGGGAACACTGAAGCTTTCTTT | CASSLGRGNTEAFF
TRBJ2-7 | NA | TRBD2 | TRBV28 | TGTGCCAGCAGTCCATTCGGGACTATAGGCTCCTACGAGCAGTACTTC | CASSPFGTIGSYEQYF
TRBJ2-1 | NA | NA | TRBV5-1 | TGCGCCAGCAGCTTAGATGGAACAAGCACCGAGCAGTTCTTC | CASSLDGTSTEQFF
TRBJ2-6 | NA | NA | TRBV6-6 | TGTGCCAGCAGTTACTCTGGGGCCAACGTCCTGACTTTC | CASSYSGANVLTF
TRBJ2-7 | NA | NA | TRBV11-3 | TGTGCCAGCATGGTCAAGGATCCCTACGAGCAGTACTTC | CASMVKDPYEQYF
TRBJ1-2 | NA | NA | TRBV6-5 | TGTGCCAGCAGCCCCGGACGGGGGAAGAACTATGGCTACACCTTC | CASSPGRGKNYGYTF
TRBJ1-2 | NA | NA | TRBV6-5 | TGTGCCAGCAATCCAGGGATACAAGGTGGCTACACCTTC | CASNPGIQGGYTF
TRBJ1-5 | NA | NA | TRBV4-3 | TGCGCCAGGGGGACATCCCGGCGTAGGGGTGGCAATCAGCCCCAGCATTTT | CARGTSRRRGGNQPQHF
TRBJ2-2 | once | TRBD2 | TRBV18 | TGTGCCAGCTCACCTGGATTAGCGGGAGGGGCGAACACCGGGGAGCTGTTTTTT | CASSPGLAGGANTGELFF
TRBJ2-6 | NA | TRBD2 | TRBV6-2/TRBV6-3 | TGTGCCAGCAGTTATCCCCGCACGAGGACTAGCGGCAACTCTGGGGCCAACGTCCTGACTTTC | CASSYPRTRTSGNSGANVLTF
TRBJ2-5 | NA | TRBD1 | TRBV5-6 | TGTGCCAGCAGCTTCAGGGCACAGGGGCCGGGAGAGACCCAGTACTTC | CASSFRAQGPGETQYF
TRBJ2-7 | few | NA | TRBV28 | TGTGCCAGCAGAGGGTACTCCTACGAGCAGTACTTC | CASRGYSYEQYF
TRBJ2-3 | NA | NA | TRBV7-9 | TGTGCCAGCAGCTTAACATCATGGACACCTCGCACAGATACGCAGTATTTT | CASSLTSWTPRTDTQYF
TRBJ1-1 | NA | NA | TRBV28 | TGTGCCAGCAGTTTATCCCCGGCGGACACTGAAGCTTTCTTT | CASSLSPADTEAFF
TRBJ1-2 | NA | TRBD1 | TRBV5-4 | TGTGCCAGCAGCTTAACCAGGGGGCGCGATTTCAACTATGGCTACACCTTC | CASSLTRGRDFNYGYTF
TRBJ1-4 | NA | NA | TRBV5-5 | TGTGCCAGCAGCTTGAACGCCCAGCTTGCAACTAATGAAAAACTGTTTTTT | CASSLNAQLATNEKLFF
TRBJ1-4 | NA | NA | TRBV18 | TGTGCCAGCTCACCACCGTCGCAGAGAAATGAAAAACTGTTTTTT | CASSPPSQRNEKLFF
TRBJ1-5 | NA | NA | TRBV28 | TGTGCCAGCAGTTCTGGCAAATGGCGCCAGCCTAATCAGCCCCAGCATTTT | CASSSGKWRQPNQPQHF
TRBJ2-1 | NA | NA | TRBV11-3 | TGTGCCAGCAGCTTAGGCTCCTACAATGAGCAGTTCTTC | CASSLGSYNEQFF
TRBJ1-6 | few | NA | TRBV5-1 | TGCGCCAGCAGCTTGGAGGCAGGGGAAACTTCACCCCTCCACTTT | CASSLEAGETSPLHF
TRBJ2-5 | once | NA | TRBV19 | TGTGCCAGTAGTGCCAGGGGTGTCGGGGAGACCCAGTACTTC | CASSARGVGETQYF
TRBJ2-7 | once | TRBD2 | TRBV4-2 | TGTGCCAGCAGCCAAGGGCTACTAGCGGGAGGAGCCTACGAGCAGTACTTC | CASSQGLLAGGAYEQYF
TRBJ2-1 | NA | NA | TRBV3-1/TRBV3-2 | TGTGCCAGCAGCCAAGGCAGACAGAAGCAGTTCTTC | CASSQGRQKQFF
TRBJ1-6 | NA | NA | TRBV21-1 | TGTGCCAGCAGCAAAGCGCCCGGGGTTAGGCATAATTCACCCCTCCACTTT | CASSKAPGVRHNSPLHF
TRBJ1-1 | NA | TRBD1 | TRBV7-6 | TGTGCCAGCAGCTTAGTACCGTGGTGGGGACAGGGGGGGACTGAAGCTTTCTTT | CASSLVPWWGQGGTEAFF
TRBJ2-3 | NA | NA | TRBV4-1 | TGCGCCAGCAGCCAAGACGTGTACGGAGATACGCAGTATTTT | CASSQDVYGDTQYF
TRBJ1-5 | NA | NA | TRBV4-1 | TGCGCCAGCAGCCACAGACAGGCCGATAGCAATCAGCCCCAGCATTTT | CASSHRQADSNQPQHF
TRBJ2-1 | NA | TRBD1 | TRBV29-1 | TGCAGCGTTGAAAAAGGGACAGGGGGCGGAAATGAGCAGTTCTTC | CSVEKGTGGGNEQFF
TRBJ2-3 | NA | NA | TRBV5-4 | TGTGCCAGCAGCTTGGCCGGTTCAAACGGCGGGATTGTCGGCACAGATACGCAGTATTTT | CASSLAGSNGGIVGTDTQYF
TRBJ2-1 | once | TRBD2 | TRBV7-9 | TGTGCCAGCAGCCCGCGACGACTAGCGGGAGGTCACAATGAGCAGTTCTTC | CASSPRRLAGGHNEQFF
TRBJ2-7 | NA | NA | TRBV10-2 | TGCGCCAGCAGTGTCCGGTTTCAAAACTACGAGCAGTACTTC | CASSVRFQNYEQYF
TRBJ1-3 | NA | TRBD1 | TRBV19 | TGTGCCAGTAGTATCAGGGGGGAGGCTGGAAACACCATATATTTT | CASSIRGEAGNTIYF
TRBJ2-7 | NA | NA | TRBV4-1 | TGCGCCAGCAGCCAAGATCCCCATGTTGACGAGCAGTACTTC | CASSQDPHVDEQYF
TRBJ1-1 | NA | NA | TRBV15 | TGTGCCACCAGCAGAGATCTTCTATCGGTCGAGGAACTGAACACTGAAGCTTTCTTT | CATSRDLLSVEELNTEAFF